This T cell receptor beta chain was recorded in a study of blood T cells in healthy people across ages. Whole-study results and caveats: Observed TCR beta diversity per million T cells went down as age went up. This fall followed a roughly linear course with age.

This clonotype has a count of ten or more. Its specificity is not known. CDR1 and CDR2 (germline): SQVTM, ANQGSEA. V lost 7 bases, J lost 4 bases, and 10 bases stayed unmatched. The CDR3 runs to 15 residues. Together with a sample-barcoded 5' primer, a J-beta primer mix was included in a second PCR lasting about 7 to 11 cycles. Each CDR3 protein is one row after TCRdb ran MiXCR on the 5' RACE reads. Altogether 1.5 million to 2 million distinct CDR3 sequences are present, about two fifths being singletons, with the ten largest covering approximately 22%. Each sample yielded at least 5 micrograms of PBMC total RNA.

V gene TRBV29-1 combines with J gene TRBJ2-3; 11 positions match TRBD2. Material: blood. The clonotype was recovered from a human donor in good health. The CDR3 DNA sequence: TGCAGCGATATCCCGACTAGCGGGGCTGCAGATACGCAGTATTTT. It translates to CSDIPTSGAADTQYF.